This TCR beta chain was profiled in a study of T cells in Graves' hyperthyroidism and ophthalmopathy. Clinical symptoms, serum thyroxine, TRAb, thyroid ultrasound and orbital computed tomography informed diagnoses. RNA transcripts gave rise to amplified TCR beta CDR3 regions. TCR CDR3 regions were first amplified by RT-PCR with HTBI primers. Using its own MiXCR run on the multiplex PCR reads, TCRdb lists one record per CDR3 protein. Of 650,000 to 800,000 distinct CDR3 sequences listed, less than 45% were seen once; the top ten hold 7% to 7.5%. Study-wide findings and caveats: Ophthalmopathy, as predicted by the model, came a median about seven months after the prediction. Stable hyperthyroidism was told apart from ophthalmopathy by a model built on 13 V-J features.

The CDR3 consists of 14 residues. V dropped 5 bases and J dropped 1 base, with 8 bases sitting between them. Germline V CDR1 and CDR2: SGHTA, FQGNSA. This clonotype was observed a handful of times. Its antigen is undetermined. This TCR came from an adult man with Graves' disease, either hyperthyroidism or ophthalmopathy (not recorded which). The J gene is TRBJ2-2, the V gene TRBV7-2; D is perhaps TRBD1 (6 bases). Sequenced material: peripheral blood or thyroid tissue (not recorded which). Here the CDR3 DNA reads TGTGCCAGCAGCAAGACAGGGAACACCGGGGAGCTGTTTTTT. This sequence encodes CASSKTGNTGELFF. Drawing the rest from reference TRBV7-2 and TRBJ2-2, the complete variable domain is GAGVSQSPSNKVTEKGKDVELRCDPISGHTALYWYRQSLGQGLEFLIYFQGNSAPDKSGLPSDRFSAERTGGSVSTLTIQRTQQEDSAVYLCASSKTGNTGELFFGEGSRLTVL.